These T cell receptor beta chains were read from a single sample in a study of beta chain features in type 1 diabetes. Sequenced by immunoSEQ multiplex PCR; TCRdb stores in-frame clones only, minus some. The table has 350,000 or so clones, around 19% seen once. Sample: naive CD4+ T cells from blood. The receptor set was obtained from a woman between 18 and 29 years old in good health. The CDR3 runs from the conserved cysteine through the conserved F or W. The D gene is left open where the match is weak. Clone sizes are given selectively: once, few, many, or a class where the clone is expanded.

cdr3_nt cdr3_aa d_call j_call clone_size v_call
TGTGCCTGGAGTTCACAGGGAGATACTTCGTTTGGAAAACTGTTTTTT CAWSSQGDTSFGKLFF . TRBJ1-4 . TRBV30
TGTGCCAGCAGCTGGGACAGAACTTACGAGCAGTACTTC CASSWDRTYEQYF TRBD1 TRBJ2-7 few TRBV7-9
TGCGCCAGCAGCTTGAACAGGGGGGTCTACGAGCAGTACTTC CASSLNRGVYEQYF TRBD1 TRBJ2-7 few TRBV5-1
TGTGCCAGCTCACCTTGGGACAGTTTAGGCACTGAAGCTTTCTTT CASSPWDSLGTEAFF TRBD1 TRBJ1-1 few TRBV18
TGTGCCAGCTCACCAGGGGGGGTTGGCAATCAGCCCCAGCATTTT CASSPGGVGNQPQHF . TRBJ1-5 few TRBV18
TGTGCCAGCAGCGCCGGGACTAGCGGGCCAGATACGCAGTATTTT CASSAGTSGPDTQYF TRBD2 TRBJ2-3 few TRBV5-6
TGTGCCAGCAGCTTAGCGCTAGTAGTGCAGTATTTT CASSLALVVQYF . TRBJ2-3 . TRBV11-2
TGTGCCAGCAGCCCCGGGAGCAGCTCTGGAAACACCATATATTTT CASSPGSSSGNTIYF . TRBJ1-3 few TRBV9
TGTGCCAGCAGCCGACCGGGTCCCCCGTTCTTC CASSRPGPPFF . TRBJ2-1 few TRBV7-6
TGCGCCAGCAGCTTTGGGACAGGGATCACTGAAGCTTTCTTT CASSFGTGITEAFF TRBD1 TRBJ1-1 few TRBV5-1
TGTGCCAGCGCCGGGAGGCGCAACTACGAGCAGTACTTC CASAGRRNYEQYF TRBD2 TRBJ2-7 few TRBV25-1
TGCGCCAGCAGCCAACTTGTAGGGGGCTCCTACGAGCAGTACTTC CASSQLVGGSYEQYF . TRBJ2-7 few TRBV4-3
TGCGCCAGCAGCTTGACGGCTAGCGGAGGGGTAGATACGCAGTATTTT CASSLTASGGVDTQYF TRBD2 TRBJ2-3 . TRBV5-1
TGTGCCAGCAGCTTCTACCAGACAGTAAACACTGAAGCTTTCTTT CASSFYQTVNTEAFF . TRBJ1-1 . TRBV14
TGTGCCACCAGCAGAGATCCCTCCCGACTGAGGGACCAGTACTTC CATSRDPSRLRDQYF . TRBJ2-5 . TRBV15
TGTGCCAGCAGTGGTGGAGGGGGCCTTCAGCCCCAGCATTTT CASSGGGGLQPQHF TRBD1 TRBJ1-5 few TRBV2
TGCAGCGTTGAAGGGACAGGCCCCTTC CSVEGTGPF TRBD1 TRBJ1-2 . TRBV29-1
TGTGCCATCAGTCGGGGGATCGAGCAGTACTTC CAISRGIEQYF . TRBJ2-7 few TRBV10-3
TGCAGCGTTGAAGTCAGGGGCGAGGACTATGGCTACACCTTC CSVEVRGEDYGYTF . TRBJ1-2 few TRBV29-1
TGTGCCAGCAGCGGGCGGTGGGGCCCAGATACGCAGTATTTT CASSGRWGPDTQYF . TRBJ2-3 few TRBV7-9
TGCGCCAGCAGCACCGGACTAGGCAACACCTACGAGCAGTACTTC CASSTGLGNTYEQYF TRBD2 TRBJ2-7 . TRBV5-1
TGTGCCAGCTCACCGGACATTCTGAGCACTGAAGCTTTCTTT CASSPDILSTEAFF . TRBJ1-1 . TRBV18
TGTGCCTGGAGTGCGGGGGATGGCTACACCTTC CAWSAGDGYTF . TRBJ1-2 . TRBV30
TGTGCCTGGAGTGTACTGGCAGGTTCTCGGGAGCAGTACTTC CAWSVLAGSREQYF . TRBJ2-7 . TRBV30
TGTGCCAGCAGCTCACAGGGCATGAACACTGAAGCTTTCTTT CASSSQGMNTEAFF . TRBJ1-1 . TRBV7-2
TGCGCCAGCAGCTCCGGACAGGGAGGAGATACGCAGTATTTT CASSSGQGGDTQYF TRBD1 TRBJ2-3 few TRBV5-1
TGCAGCGTGGGGGACAGGGCACTCGACTATGGCTACACCTTC CSVGDRALDYGYTF TRBD1 TRBJ1-2 . TRBV29-1
TGCGCCAGCAGTGAGTGGAGACAGGGCGGCAATGAGCAGTTCTTC CASSEWRQGGNEQFF TRBD1 TRBJ2-1 . TRBV10-2
TGTGCCAGTAGTATAGAACAGGATCGGGACACTGAAGCTTTCTTT CASSIEQDRDTEAFF . TRBJ1-1 . TRBV19
TGTGCCAGCAGCCCTTACAGGGGGACTGAAGCTTTCTTT CASSPYRGTEAFF TRBD1 TRBJ1-1 . TRBV7-3
TGCGCCAGCAGCCAAGATCGGGCGGGAGATCGGACCGGGGAGCTGTTTTTT CASSQDRAGDRTGELFF TRBD2 TRBJ2-2 . TRBV4-1
TGTGCCTGGAGTGTACTGGTACACGAGCAGTACTTC CAWSVLVHEQYF . TRBJ2-7 . TRBV30
TGTGCCAGCAGGGAACAGGGAGGGGATGAGCAGTTCTTC CASREQGGDEQFF . TRBJ2-1 . TRBV6-5
TGTGCCAGCTCCCAGGCCGATACGCAGTATTTT CASSQADTQYF . TRBJ2-3 . TRBV18
TGTGCCAGCAGCCCGACCCGGGACAGACCTAACTATGGCTACACCTTC CASSPTRDRPNYGYTF TRBD1 TRBJ1-2 . TRBV11-2
TGTGCCAGCAGCAAAGGAGGTGGCGTTTGGAATAGCAATCAGCCCCAGCATTTT CASSKGGGVWNSNQPQHF . TRBJ1-5 . TRBV21-1
TGCGCCAGCAGCCAAGGGTTTATGACAGGGGGAACAACCTACAATGAGCAGTTCTTC CASSQGFMTGGTTYNEQFF TRBD1 TRBJ2-1 . TRBV4-1
TGTGCCAGCAGCCAATACTTTACGCGGAACAGGGGTTCCTATGGCTACACCTTC CASSQYFTRNRGSYGYTF TRBD1 TRBJ1-2 . TRBV4-2
TGTGCCAGCAGTGGGGGGACAGGGGGCAGGGGCCAAGAGACCCAGTACTTC CASSGGTGGRGQETQYF TRBD1 TRBJ2-5 few TRBV2
TGCGCCAGCAGCCCCCCGGACAGGAACACTGAAGCTTTCTTT CASSPPDRNTEAFF . TRBJ1-1 . TRBV4-1
TGTGCCAGCAGCTTAGGAGCAGGGTGGACAGATACGCAGTATTTT CASSLGAGWTDTQYF . TRBJ2-3 few TRBV7-9
TGTGCCAGCAGCTTGGTACAGGGGAATCAGCCCCAGCATTTT CASSLVQGNQPQHF TRBD1 TRBJ1-5 . TRBV7-2
TGCGCCAGCAGCCCTGACAGGGAAGAGCAGTACTTC CASSPDREEQYF TRBD1 TRBJ2-7 . TRBV5-1
TGTGCCAGCAGAATACAGGGGAACACTGAAGCTTTCTTT CASRIQGNTEAFF . TRBJ1-1 few TRBV2
TGTGCCAGCACCTCTAGCGGGGGGGGAGATACGCAGTATTTT CASTSSGGGDTQYF TRBD2 TRBJ2-3 . TRBV28
TGCGCCAGCAGCCTCAGGACAGTGGCCACCGGGGAGCTGTTTTTT CASSLRTVATGELFF . TRBJ2-2 . TRBV5-1
TGCGCCAGCAGCGTCGAGGGCTTACGGAACTATGGCTACACCTTC CASSVEGLRNYGYTF . TRBJ1-2 . TRBV5-1
TGCAGCGTTGCAGGGGGAGCCGCAGATACGCAGTATTTT CSVAGGAADTQYF TRBD1 TRBJ2-3 few TRBV29-1
TGTGCCAGCAGCCAAGGGACTAGCGAGCAAGAGACCCAGTACTTC CASSQGTSEQETQYF TRBD2 TRBJ2-5 . TRBV4-2
TGTGCCAGCAGAAAATGGGGACAAGACTACACCTTC CASRKWGQDYTF . TRBJ1-2 few TRBV7-9
TGCGCCAGCAGCTTGACACTAGCGGTATACAATGAGCAGTTCTTC CASSLTLAVYNEQFF TRBD2 TRBJ2-1 few TRBV5-1
TGTGCCAGCAGCTCTGGCGGTACCATATATTTT CASSSGGTIYF . TRBJ1-3 . TRBV5-6
TGTGCCAGCAGACGGGGCACCCCGGGACTAGAGACCCAGTACTTC CASRRGTPGLETQYF . TRBJ2-5 . TRBV28